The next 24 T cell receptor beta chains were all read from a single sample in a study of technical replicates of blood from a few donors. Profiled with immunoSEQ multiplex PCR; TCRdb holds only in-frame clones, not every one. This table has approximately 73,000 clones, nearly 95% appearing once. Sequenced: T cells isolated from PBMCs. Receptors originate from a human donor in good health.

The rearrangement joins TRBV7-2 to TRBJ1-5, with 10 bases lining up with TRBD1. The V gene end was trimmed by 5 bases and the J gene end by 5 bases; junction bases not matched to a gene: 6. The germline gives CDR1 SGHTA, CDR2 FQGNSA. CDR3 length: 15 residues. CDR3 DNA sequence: TGTGCCAGCAGCCCGCGGACAGGGGGGGATCAGCCCCAGCATTTT. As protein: CASSPRTGGDQPQHF.

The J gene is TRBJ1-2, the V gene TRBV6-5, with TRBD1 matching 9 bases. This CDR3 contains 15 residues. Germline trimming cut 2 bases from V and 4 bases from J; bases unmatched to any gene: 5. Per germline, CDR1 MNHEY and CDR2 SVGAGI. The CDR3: CASSYLTGGGYGYTF. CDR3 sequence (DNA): TGTGCCAGCAGTTACCTAACAGGGGGCGGCTATGGCTACACCTTC.

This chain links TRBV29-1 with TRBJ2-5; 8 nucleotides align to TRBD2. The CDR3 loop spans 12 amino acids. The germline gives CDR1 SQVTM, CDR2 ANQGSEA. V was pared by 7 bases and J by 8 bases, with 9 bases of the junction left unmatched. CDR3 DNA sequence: TGCAGCGCCTGCGCTCGGGGGGGAACCCAGTACTTC. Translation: CSACARGGTQYF.

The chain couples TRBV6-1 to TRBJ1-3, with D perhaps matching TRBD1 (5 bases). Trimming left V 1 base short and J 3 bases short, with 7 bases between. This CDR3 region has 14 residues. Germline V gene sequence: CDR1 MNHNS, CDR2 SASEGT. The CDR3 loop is CASSEGGIGNTIYF. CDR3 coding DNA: TGTGCCAGCAGTGAAGGGGGCATTGGAAACACCATATATTTT.

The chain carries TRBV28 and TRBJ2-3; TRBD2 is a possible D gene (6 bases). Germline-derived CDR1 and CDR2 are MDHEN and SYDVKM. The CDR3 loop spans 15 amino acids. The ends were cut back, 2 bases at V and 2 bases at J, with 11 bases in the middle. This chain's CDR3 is CASSLLSGHTDTQYF. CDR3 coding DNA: TGTGCCAGCAGTTTACTGAGCGGGCACACAGATACGCAGTATTTT.

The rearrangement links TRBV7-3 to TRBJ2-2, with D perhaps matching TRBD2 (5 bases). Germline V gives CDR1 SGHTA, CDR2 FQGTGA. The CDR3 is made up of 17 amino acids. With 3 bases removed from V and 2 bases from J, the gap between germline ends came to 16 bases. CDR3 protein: CASSLDKRPPNTGELFF. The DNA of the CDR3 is TGTGCCAGCAGCTTGGATAAGCGGCCCCCCAACACCGGGGAGCTGTTTTTT. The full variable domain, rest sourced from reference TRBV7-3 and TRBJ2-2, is GAGVSQTPSNKVTEKGKYVELRCDPISGHTALYWYRQSLGQGPEFLIYFQGTGAADDSGLPNDRFFAVRPEGSVSTLKIQRTERGDSAVYLCASSLDKRPPNTGELFFGEGSRLTVL.

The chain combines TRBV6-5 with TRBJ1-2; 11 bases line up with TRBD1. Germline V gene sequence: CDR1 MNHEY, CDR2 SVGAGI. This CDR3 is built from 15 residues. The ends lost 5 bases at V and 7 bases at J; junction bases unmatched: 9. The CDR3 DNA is TGTGCCAGCAGTCCCCGGGACAGGGGGTGGAGTGGCTACACCTTC. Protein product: CASSPRDRGWSGYTF.

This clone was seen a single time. In DNA form, the CDR3 reads TGTGCCAGCAGTGTAACTAGCGGGTCCTACGAGCAGTACTTC. This codes for CASSVTSGSYEQYF. The chain carries TRBV25-1 and TRBJ2-5; 9 bases map to TRBD2. The assigned J gene may be wrong: the sequence end matches TRBJ2-7 better. The V gene's germline CDR1 is MGHDK and CDR2 SYGVNS. There are 14 residues in the CDR3.

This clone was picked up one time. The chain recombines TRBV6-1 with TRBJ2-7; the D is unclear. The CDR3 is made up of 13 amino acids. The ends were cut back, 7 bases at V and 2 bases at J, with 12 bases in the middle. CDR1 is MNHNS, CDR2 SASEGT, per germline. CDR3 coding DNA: TGTGCCAGCAATCACAGAGAGACCTACGAGCAGTACTTC. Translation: CASNHRETYEQYF.

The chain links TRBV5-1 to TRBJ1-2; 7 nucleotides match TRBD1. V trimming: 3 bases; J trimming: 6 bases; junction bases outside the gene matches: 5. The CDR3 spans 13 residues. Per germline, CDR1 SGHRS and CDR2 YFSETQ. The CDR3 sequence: CASSSTGVDGYTF. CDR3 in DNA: TGCGCCAGCAGCTCTACAGGGGTTGATGGCTACACCTTC.

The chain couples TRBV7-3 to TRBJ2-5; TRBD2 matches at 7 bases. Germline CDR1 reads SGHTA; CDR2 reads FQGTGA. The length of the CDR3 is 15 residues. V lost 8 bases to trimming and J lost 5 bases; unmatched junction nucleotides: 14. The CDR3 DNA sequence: TGTGCCAGCTCCCTCCTTGGGGGAGGGAGTGAGACCCAGTACTTC. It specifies CASSLLGGGSETQYF. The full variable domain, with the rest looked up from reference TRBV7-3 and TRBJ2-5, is GAGVSQTPSNKVTEKGKYVELRCDPISGHTALYWYRQSLGQGPEFLIYFQGTGAADDSGLPNDRFFAVRPEGSVSTLKIQRTERGDSAVYLCASSLLGGGSETQYFGPGTRLLVL.

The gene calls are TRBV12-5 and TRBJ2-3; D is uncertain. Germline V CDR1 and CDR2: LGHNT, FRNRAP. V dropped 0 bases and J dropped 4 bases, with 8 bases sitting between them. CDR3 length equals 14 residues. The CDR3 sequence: CASGLVKSADTQYF. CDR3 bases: TGTGCTAGTGGTTTGGTAAAGTCGGCAGATACGCAGTATTTT.

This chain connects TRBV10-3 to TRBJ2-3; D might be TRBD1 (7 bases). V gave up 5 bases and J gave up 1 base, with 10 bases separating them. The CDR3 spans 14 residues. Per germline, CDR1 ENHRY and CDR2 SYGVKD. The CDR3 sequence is CAISTGEGTDTQYF. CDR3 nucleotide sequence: TGTGCCATCAGTACAGGGGAGGGCACAGATACGCAGTATTTT.

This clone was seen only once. The CDR3 loop reads CASSESARGTEAFF. DNA for the CDR3: TGCGCCAGCAGTGAGTCGGCAAGAGGAACTGAAGCTTTCTTT. The chain links TRBV10-2 to TRBJ1-1; D unresolved. The germline CDR1 and CDR2 sequences are WSHSY and SAAADI. The CDR3 is 14 residues long. V lost 0 bases and J 5 bases, leaving 10 bases between the germline ends.

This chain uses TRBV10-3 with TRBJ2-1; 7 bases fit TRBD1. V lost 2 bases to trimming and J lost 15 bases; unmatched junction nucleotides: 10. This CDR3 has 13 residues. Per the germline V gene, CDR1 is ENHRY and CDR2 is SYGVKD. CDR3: CAISEDREALPFF. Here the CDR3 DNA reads TGTGCCATCAGTGAGGACAGGGAAGCTCTTCCGTTCTTC.

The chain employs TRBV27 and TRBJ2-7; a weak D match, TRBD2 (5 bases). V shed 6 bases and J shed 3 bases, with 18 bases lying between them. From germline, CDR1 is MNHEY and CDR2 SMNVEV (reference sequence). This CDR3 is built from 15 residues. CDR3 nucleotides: TGTGCCAGCAGCCTTACCCTAGGACTCGTCTACGAGCAGTACTTC. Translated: CASSLTLGLVYEQYF.

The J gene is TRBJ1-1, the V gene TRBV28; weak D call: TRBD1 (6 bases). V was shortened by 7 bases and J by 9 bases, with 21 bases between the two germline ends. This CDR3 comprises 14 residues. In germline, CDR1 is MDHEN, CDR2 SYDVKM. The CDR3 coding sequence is TGTGCCAGCACCATCCAGGGGTGGGGGTTACAAGCTTTCTTT. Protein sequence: CASTIQGWGLQAFF.

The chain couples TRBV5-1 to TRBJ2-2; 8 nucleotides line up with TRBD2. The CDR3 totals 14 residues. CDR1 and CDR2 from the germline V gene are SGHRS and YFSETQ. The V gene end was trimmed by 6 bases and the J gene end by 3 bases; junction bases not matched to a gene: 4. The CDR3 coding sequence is TGCGCCAGCACACTAGCGGAATACACCGGGGAGCTGTTTTTT. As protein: CASTLAEYTGELFF.

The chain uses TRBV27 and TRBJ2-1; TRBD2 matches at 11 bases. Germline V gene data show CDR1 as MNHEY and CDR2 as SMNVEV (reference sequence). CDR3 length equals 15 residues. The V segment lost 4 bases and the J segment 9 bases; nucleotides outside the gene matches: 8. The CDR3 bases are TGTGCCAGCAGTTCGACTAGCGGGAAGTTGGGTGAGCAGTTCTTC. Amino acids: CASSSTSGKLGEQFF.

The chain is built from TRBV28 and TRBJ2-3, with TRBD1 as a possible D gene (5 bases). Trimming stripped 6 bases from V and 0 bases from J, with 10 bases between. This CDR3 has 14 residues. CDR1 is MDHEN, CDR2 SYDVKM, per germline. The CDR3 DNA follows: TGTGCCAGCAGGGACACCGATAGCACAGATACGCAGTATTTT. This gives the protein CASRDTDSTDTQYF.

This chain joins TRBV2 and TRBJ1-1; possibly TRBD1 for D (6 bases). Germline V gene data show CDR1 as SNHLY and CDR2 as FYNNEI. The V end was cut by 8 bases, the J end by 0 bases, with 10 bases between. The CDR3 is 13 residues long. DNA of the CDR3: TGTGCCAGCGCGGGGGCGATGAACACTGAAGCTTTCTTT. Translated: CASAGAMNTEAFF.

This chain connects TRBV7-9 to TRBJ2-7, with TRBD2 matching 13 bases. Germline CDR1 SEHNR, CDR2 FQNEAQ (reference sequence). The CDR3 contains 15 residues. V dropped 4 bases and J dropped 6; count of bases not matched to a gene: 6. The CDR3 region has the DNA TGTGCCAGCAGCTATGGACTAGCGGGAGCGTCCGAGCAGTACTTC. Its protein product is CASSYGLAGASEQYF.

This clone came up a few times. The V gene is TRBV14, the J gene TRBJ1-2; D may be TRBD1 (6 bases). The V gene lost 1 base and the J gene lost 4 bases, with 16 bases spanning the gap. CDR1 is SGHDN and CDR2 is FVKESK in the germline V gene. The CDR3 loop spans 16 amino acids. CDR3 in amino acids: CASSQVHQGLTYGYTF. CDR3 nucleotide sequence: TGTGCCAGCAGCCAAGTACATCAGGGGCTTACCTATGGCTACACCTTC.

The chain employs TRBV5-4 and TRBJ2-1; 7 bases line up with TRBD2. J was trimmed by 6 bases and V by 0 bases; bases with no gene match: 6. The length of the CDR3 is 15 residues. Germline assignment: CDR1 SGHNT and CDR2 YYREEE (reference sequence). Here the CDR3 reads CASSLAGQRGNEQFF. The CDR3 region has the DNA TGTGCCAGCAGCTTGGCCGGCCAGCGGGGCAATGAGCAGTTCTTC.